The present T cell receptor (beta chain) was sequenced within a study of blood T cell repertoires in COVID-19. Across the whole study: Researchers got acute and convalescent COVID-19 samples from the United States, Italy and Spain. PBMCs, B-cell-depleted T cells, or T cells were the source of the cDNA or gDNA that made up the material.

Source study methods: It was from reference gene primer amplification that nucleated cell counts were estimated. Measured with immunoSEQ multiplex PCR; TCRdb has only the in-frame clones, and not every one. The DNA was the basis for D and trimming; V, J and clone size are from that table. Of about 110,000 clones listed, just over 70% were seen once; the top ten hold 1.5% to 2%. Trimming pared 6 bases from V and 0 bases from J, leaving 6 bases between. There are 13 residues in the CDR3. Germline CDR1 is LGHDT and CDR2 is YNNKEL (reference sequence). The V call is TRBV3-1 (or the pseudogene TRBV3-2), the J call TRBJ1-3; the D gene is possibly TRBD1 (6 bases). Sequencing was performed on peripheral blood. This receptor was identified in a woman in her 40s with acute or convalescent COVID-19. CDR3 nucleotides: TGTGCCAGCAGACAGGGCTCTGGAAACACCATATATTTT. Residues: CASRQGSGNTIYF.